This T cell receptor beta chain came from a study of spatial heterogeneity in lung cancer. Time point: sample taken at primary tumor resection. TCRdb itself ran the 5' RACE reads through MiXCR, one entry per CDR3 protein. The table shows more than 65,000 distinct CDR3 sequences, with 8% occurring only once. The receptor was derived from a male donor with early-stage non-small cell lung cancer. The material sequenced was PBMCs, taken at surgery.

CDR3 sequence (DNA): TGTGCCAGCAGCTCCCCAGGGACAGGGGTATACGAGCAGTACTTC. Translating gives CASSSPGTGVYEQYF. The chain recombines TRBV7-9 with TRBJ2-7, with 10 bases aligning to TRBD1. The V segment lost 4 bases and the J segment 4 bases; nucleotides outside the gene matches: 7. Germline CDR1 and CDR2: SEHNR and FQNEAQ (reference sequence). The CDR3 loop spans 15 amino acids.